This T cell receptor beta chain was retrieved from a study of blood T cell repertoires in COVID-19. Study-level information: From T cells, B-cell-depleted T cells, or PBMCs came the material, which was cDNA or gDNA.

TCRdb's table, derived via immunoSEQ multiplex PCR, lists solely in-frame clones and lacks some. This table holds 250,000 or so clones, about 80% found once. This CDR3 spans 16 amino acids. Trimming stripped 3 bases from V and 3 bases from J, with 14 bases between. The germline V gene encodes CDR1 LNHDA and CDR2 SQIVND (reference sequence). The chain is built from TRBV19 and TRBJ1-4, with D tentatively TRBD1 (6 bases). Sequencing was done on a sample of PBMCs or T cells enriched from blood (not recorded which). This clonotype was obtained from a woman aged 40 to 50 who had been exposed to COVID-19. The CDR3 sequence: CASSIHRTASNEKLFF. The CDR3 DNA is TGTGCCAGTAGTATCCACCGGACAGCTTCTAATGAAAAACTGTTTTTT. The full variable domain, with the rest looked up from reference TRBV19 and TRBJ1-4, is DGGITQSPKYLFRKEGQNVTLSCEQNLNHDAMYWYRQDPGQGLRLIYYSQIVNDFQKGDIAEGYSVSREKKESFPLTVTSAQKNPTAFYLCASSIHRTASNEKLFFGSGTQLSVL.